A single sample is the source of the 10 T cell receptor beta chains below, sequenced in a study of blood T cell repertoires in COVID-19. The data were produced by immunoSEQ multiplex PCR, yet TCRdb's version contains in-frame clones alone and is incomplete. Of 150,000 to 200,000 clones in the sample, 80% to 90% were seen once. The sequenced sample consisted of PBMCs or T cells enriched from blood (not recorded which). All receptors derive from a woman aged 45-59 years in a cohort exposed to, infected with or recovered from COVID-19 (not recorded which).

This rearrangement joins TRBV5-4 to TRBJ2-3; D perhaps matches TRBD1 (6 bases). The CDR3 runs to 13 residues. V was trimmed by 5 bases and J by 1 base, leaving 8 bases between them. Per the germline V gene, CDR1 is SGHNT and CDR2 is YYREEE (reference sequence). The CDR3 reads CASRQGGTDTQYF. The DNA of the CDR3 is TGTGCCAGCAGACAGGGAGGCACAGATACGCAGTATTTT. Full variable domain (rest looked up from reference TRBV5-4 and TRBJ2-3): ETGVTQSPTHLIKTRGQQVTLRCSSQSGHNTVSWYQQALGQGPQFIFQYYREEENGRGNFPPRFSGLQFPNYSSELNVNALELDDSALYLCASRQGGTDTQYFGPGTRLTVL.

This chain links TRBV7-3 with TRBJ1-1; 8 bases are a match to TRBD1. V was clipped by 4 bases and J by 4 bases; unmatched bases: 11. The CDR3 runs 16 residues. CDR1 is SGHTA and CDR2 is FQGTGA in the germline V gene. CDR3: CASSSVPGQVFTEAFF. The CDR3 DNA reads as TGTGCCAGCAGCTCTGTACCGGGACAGGTGTTCACTGAAGCTTTCTTT.

The chain employs TRBV7-9 and TRBJ1-2; TRBD1 might be the D (5 bases). Between the trimmed V and J ends, which lost 7 bases and 2 bases, there was a span of 20 bases. The CDR3 extends over 16 amino acids. The germline gives CDR1 SEHNR, CDR2 FQNEAQ (reference sequence). Here the CDR3 DNA reads TGTGCCAGCAACCGACCGACAGCCGCTGTAAACTATGGCTACACCTTC. Translation gives CASNRPTAAVNYGYTF.

The chain is built from TRBV19 and TRBJ1-2; D is possibly TRBD1 (5 bases). The CDR3 extends over 15 amino acids. V lost 5 bases, J lost 2 bases, and 15 bases lay in between. The germline CDR1 and CDR2 sequences are LNHDA and SQIVND (reference sequence). CDR3 protein: CASSETVGVNYGYTF. CDR3 coding DNA: TGTGCCAGTAGTGAGACAGTTGGAGTGAACTATGGCTACACCTTC.

This chain joins TRBV5-1 and TRBJ1-5; possible D gene TRBD1, 5 bases. CDR1 is SGHRS and CDR2 is YFSETQ in the germline V gene. V dropped 5 bases and J dropped 0 bases, with 18 bases sitting between them. The CDR3 sequence is 17 residues long. CDR3 nucleotide sequence: TGCGCCAGCAGACCCGACAGCGACATGAATAGCAATCAGCCCCAGCATTTT. Its protein is CASRPDSDMNSNQPQHF.

This clone appeared a few times. The V call is TRBV6-1, the J call TRBJ2-1; the D gene is possibly TRBD1 (5 bases). Between the trimmed V and J ends, which lost 3 bases and 0 bases, there was a span of 15 bases. CDR1 MNHNS and CDR2 SASEGT come from the germline V gene. The CDR3 has 17 amino acids. The CDR3 spells CASSDPREQSSYNEQFF. CDR3 nucleotides: TGTGCCAGCAGTGATCCCAGGGAACAGAGCTCCTACAATGAGCAGTTCTTC.

V and J are TRBV5-1 and TRBJ2-5; 9 bases align to TRBD2. Trimming at V came to 0 bases and at J to 5 bases, leaving 5 bases not matched to a gene. The length of the CDR3 is 15 residues. Germline V CDR1 and CDR2: SGHRS, YFSETQ. CDR3 region: CASSLAKTSGETQYF. CDR3 in DNA: TGCGCCAGCAGCTTGGCCAAAACTAGCGGGGAGACCCAGTACTTC.

The genes are TRBV7-6 and TRBJ1-3; D gene ambiguous. The CDR3 covers 13 residues. V was trimmed by 6 bases and J by 0 bases, leaving 6 bases between them. Germline V lookup: CDR1 SGHVS, CDR2 FNYEAQ. CDR3 in DNA: TGTGCCAGCAGGGGAGCCTCTGGAAACACCATATATTTT. Translating gives CASRGASGNTIYF.

The chain employs TRBV6-5 and TRBJ1-4, with 8 nucleotides matching TRBD1. The CDR3 totals 14 residues. Germline V gene lookup returns CDR1 MNHEY and CDR2 SVGAGI. The J segment lost 7 bases and the V segment lost 6 bases, leaving 7 bases of the junction unmatched. The CDR3 DNA reads TGTGCCAGCAGGATAGCAGGGACAGGTGAAAAACTGTTTTTT. It translates to CASRIAGTGEKLFF.

The rearrangement uses TRBV7-2 and TRBJ1-5, with 7 bases that match TRBD1. The CDR3 runs to 13 residues. The V segment lost 5 bases and the J segment 6 bases; nucleotides outside the gene matches: 4. The V gene's germline CDR1 is SGHTA and CDR2 FQGNSA. The CDR3 nucleotides read TGTGCCAGCAGCGACAGGGTGGTTCAGCCCCAGCATTTT. Amino acid sequence: CASSDRVVQPQHF.